The sample holds many counts of the clone carrying this T cell receptor (beta chain). The antigen is unknown. The CDR3 extends over 15 amino acids. J lost 8 bases, V lost 3 bases, and 9 bases had no gene match. Germline-derived CDR1 and CDR2 are SGHAT and FQNNGV. This sample was included in a study of T cells after yellow fever vaccination. Whole-study results and caveats: Clones from primary vaccination mostly reappeared after the booster (96% CD4, 88% CD8).

Researchers made TCR cDNA using 5'RACE template switching, and this step added a universal primer site and UMIs. Using its own MiXCR run on the 5' RACE reads, TCRdb lists one record per CDR3 protein. The sample comprises about 230,000 distinct CDR3 sequences, 6.5% to 7.5% of which are singletons, and 1% to 1.2% rests with the top ten. This specimen was CD4+ T cells sorted from PBMCs, taken on the day of the yellow fever booster vaccination. J is TRBJ2-1 and V is TRBV11-2; 8 nucleotides match TRBD2. This clonotype was obtained from a man aged 25 to 40 who received the YFV17D yellow fever vaccine. The CDR3 region is CASSLVSGSSYEQFF. The CDR3 coding sequence is TGTGCCAGCAGCTTGGTCAGCGGGAGTAGCTATGAGCAGTTCTTC. The entire variable domain, with the rest obtained from reference TRBV11-2 and TRBJ2-1, is as follows: EAGVAQSPRYKIIEKRQSVAFWCNPISGHATLYWYQQILGQGPKLLIQFQNNGVVDDSQLPKDRFSAERLKGVDSTLKIQPAKLEDSAVYLCASSLVSGSSYEQFFGPGTRLTVL.